This record looks at one T cell receptor beta chain sequence and its context. No antigen is known for it. This sample stems from a study of cytomegalovirus exposure and HLA in healthy donors. The study's findings and limits: Sequencing likely caused a cluster of highly shared sequence variants. TCR beta V- and J-gene trimming was later associated with a missense DCLRE1C variant. In a later analysis, productive TCRs from donors in an Asian-associated ancestry cluster reportedly carried fewer N-insertions than the cohort mean.

CDR1 is MNHEY, CDR2 SVGAGI, per germline. The CDR3 is 15 amino acids. J lost 3 bases, V lost 7 bases, and 7 bases had no gene match. It was with 60 Vbeta and 13 Jbeta primers that the PCR ran. TCRdb keeps only in-frame clones here, not all; method: immunoSEQ multiplex PCR. The sample holds under 200,000 clones, 65% to 70% seen once. The chain recombines TRBV6-5 with TRBJ2-1; TRBD2 matches 9 bases. Sequenced input: PBMCs. The TCR originated in a woman aged 18-29 years in good health and CMV-seropositive. Here the CDR3 reads CASKRVAGDYNEQFF. CDR3 nucleotide sequence: TGTGCCAGCAAGAGAGTAGCGGGGGACTACAATGAGCAGTTCTTC.